These T cell receptor beta chains were read from a single sample in a study of cytomegalovirus exposure and HLA in healthy donors. Measured with immunoSEQ multiplex PCR; TCRdb has only the in-frame clones, and not every one. The sample holds around 280,000 clones, over 85% seen once. Material: PBMCs. Source of these receptors: a woman between 18 and 29 years old in good health and CMV-seronegative. Both conserved end residues are part of each CDR3. The order of the fields is clone size, V gene, D gene, J gene, CDR3 DNA, CDR3 protein. A D gene is named only where the DNA matches it firmly. Only part of the rows carry a size: once, few, many, or a class if the clone is expanded.

once	TRBV7-9	.	TRBJ2-3	TGTGCCAGCAGACCCTTGGAGGGTCCCACAGATACGCAGTATTTT	CASRPLEGPTDTQYF
.	TRBV7-8	TRBD1	TRBJ1-1	TGTGCCAGCAGCTTATGGGGACCAGACAGGGGAAACACTGAAGCTTTCTTT	CASSLWGPDRGNTEAFF
.	TRBV6-5	TRBD1	TRBJ2-1	TGTGCCAGCAACCGAGGGGACAGGTACAATGAGCAGTTCTTC	CASNRGDRYNEQFF
.	TRBV6-5	TRBD2	TRBJ2-7	TGTGCCAGCAGTTACGCGGGGGAGACCTACGAGCAGTACTTC	CASSYAGETYEQYF
few	TRBV13	.	TRBJ2-7	TGTGCCAGCAGCTCCCGGGACTCCACCTCCTACGAGCAGTACTTC	CASSSRDSTSYEQYF
.	TRBV9	TRBD2	TRBJ2-1	TGTGCCAGCAGCTCGCGGACTAGCGGGGGGTACAATGAGCAGTTCTTC	CASSSRTSGGYNEQFF
.	TRBV20-1	.	TRBJ1-3	TGCAGTGCCGTCTCTGGAAACACCATATATTTT	CSAVSGNTIYF
.	TRBV30	.	TRBJ1-6	TGTGCTGGGAGGGAATCGGGTAATTCACCCCTCCACTTT	CAGRESGNSPLHF
.	TRBV29-1	.	TRBJ2-7	TGCAGCGTTGGGGATACCTGGGGGAGGGAGCAGTACTTC	CSVGDTWGREQYF
.	TRBV12-2	.	TRBJ1-1	TGTGCAAGTCGCTTTTTAACCCCTACAGGGGGTACTGAAGCTTTCTTT	CASRFLTPTGGTEAFF
.	TRBV15	.	TRBJ2-7	TGTGCCCCCAGCAGAGATCTATTCCAGGGGAGCTACGAGCAGTACTTC	CAPSRDLFQGSYEQYF
.	TRBV9	.	TRBJ2-5	TGTGCCAGCAGCGTAGGCTCTAGCCGGGAGACCCAGTACTTC	CASSVGSSRETQYF
.	TRBV7-3	.	TRBJ2-5	TGTGCCAGCAGCTCCGCGGTCCAAGAGACCCAGTACTTC	CASSSAVQETQYF